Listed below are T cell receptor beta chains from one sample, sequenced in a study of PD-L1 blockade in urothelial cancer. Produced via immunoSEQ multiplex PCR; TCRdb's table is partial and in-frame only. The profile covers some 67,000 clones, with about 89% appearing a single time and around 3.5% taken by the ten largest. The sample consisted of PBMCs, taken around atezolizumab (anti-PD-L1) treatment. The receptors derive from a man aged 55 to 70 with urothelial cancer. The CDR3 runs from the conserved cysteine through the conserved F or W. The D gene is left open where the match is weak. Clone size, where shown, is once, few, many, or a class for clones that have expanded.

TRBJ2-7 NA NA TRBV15 TGTGCCACCAGCAGAGGGACAGACTACGAGCAGTACTTC CATSRGTDYEQYF
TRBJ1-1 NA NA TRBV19 TGTGCCAGTAGTAACTTTCTAGAGGGCACTGAAGCTTTCTTT CASSNFLEGTEAFF
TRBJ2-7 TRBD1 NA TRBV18 TGTGCCAGCTCACCGGGGACAGTCTACGAGCAGTACTTC CASSPGTVYEQYF
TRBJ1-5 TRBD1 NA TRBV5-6 TGTGCCAGCAGCCGCACAGGGGGCCCCCGCAATCAGCCCCAGCATTTT CASSRTGGPRNQPQHF
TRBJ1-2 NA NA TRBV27 TGTGCCAGCAGTCTCGACGGGTTATATGGCTACACCTTC CASSLDGLYGYTF
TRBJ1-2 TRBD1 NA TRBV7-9 TGTGCCAGCAGCTCCCCCCCCCGGGACAGGGGTTCCTATGGCTACACCTTC CASSSPPRDRGSYGYTF
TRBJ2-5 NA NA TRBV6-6 TGTGCCAGCAACGTGATGGCGGGCGAGACCCAGTACTTC CASNVMAGETQYF
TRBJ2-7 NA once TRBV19 TGTGCCAGTAGTCCCGCGGGGTACGAGCAGTACTTC CASSPAGYEQYF
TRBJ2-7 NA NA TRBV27 TGTGCCAGCAGCCCCATGAGGGCAGGGGAGGAGCAGTACTTC CASSPMRAGEEQYF
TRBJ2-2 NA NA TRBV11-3 TGTGCCAGCAGCCCGACTAGTGTCGGGGAGCTGTTTTTT CASSPTSVGELFF
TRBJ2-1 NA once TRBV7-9 TGTGCCAGCAGCTTAGAAGAGGGAGCCCTGATGGAGCAGTTCTTC CASSLEEGALMEQFF
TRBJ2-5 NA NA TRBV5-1 TGCGCCAGCAGCCCGTCTCGTGGGGGCGGAGAGACCCAGTACTTC CASSPSRGGGETQYF
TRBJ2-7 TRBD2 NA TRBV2 TGTGCCAGCAATCCGAGCGGGGGCAGCTACGAGCAGTACTTC CASNPSGGSYEQYF
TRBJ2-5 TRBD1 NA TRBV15 TGTGCCACCAGCCCGACCGGGACAGTCCACTGGGGCCAAGAGACCCAGTACTTC CATSPTGTVHWGQETQYF
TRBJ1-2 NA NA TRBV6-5 TGTGCCAGCAGTTACTCGAGGGTGGGTAACTATGGCTACACCTTC CASSYSRVGNYGYTF
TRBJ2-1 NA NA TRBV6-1 TGTGCCAGCCCCTCCCGCTACAATGAGCAGTTCTTC CASPSRYNEQFF
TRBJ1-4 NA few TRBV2 TGTGCCAGCAGTGTTCGGGTTGAAAAACTGTTTTTT CASSVRVEKLFF
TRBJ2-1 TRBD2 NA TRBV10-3 TGTGCCACCAATCCGACCTTAGCGGGAGCTCACAATGAGCAGTTCTTC CATNPTLAGAHNEQFF
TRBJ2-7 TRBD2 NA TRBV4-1 TGCGCCAGCAGCCTAACTAGCGGCCGGGCTTGGGAGCAGTACTTC CASSLTSGRAWEQYF
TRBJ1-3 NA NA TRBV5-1 TGCGCCAGCAGCTTGGGACAGGACTCTGGAAACACCATATATTTT CASSLGQDSGNTIYF
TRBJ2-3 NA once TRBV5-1 TGCGCCAGCAGCTTAGACTCCACCACAGATACGCAGTATTTT CASSLDSTTDTQYF
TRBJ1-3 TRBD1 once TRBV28 TGTGCCAGCACTTTTGGGGACAGCTCTGGAAACACCATATATTTT CASTFGDSSGNTIYF
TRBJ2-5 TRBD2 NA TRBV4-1 TGCGCCAGCACGCTAGCGGGGGGCGACGTTGAGACCCAGTACTTC CASTLAGGDVETQYF
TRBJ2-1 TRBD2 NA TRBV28 TGTGCCAGCAGTTCCCTTGGACTAGCGGGGTGGAATGAGCAGTTCTTC CASSSLGLAGWNEQFF
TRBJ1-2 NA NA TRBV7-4 TGTGCCAGCACCAAGTGTATAGGGAGAGGTAACTATGGCTACACCTTC CASTKCIGRGNYGYTF
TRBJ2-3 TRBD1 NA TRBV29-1 TGCAGCGTTGAAGATACAGGGGGTAAAACAGATACGCAGTATTTT CSVEDTGGKTDTQYF
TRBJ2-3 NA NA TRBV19 TGTGCCAGTAGTATTTCCGGGATCACAGATACGCAGTATTTT CASSISGITDTQYF
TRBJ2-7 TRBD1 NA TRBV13 TGTGCCAGCAGCCGAGGAGGACAGGGTGAGGACTACGAGCAGTACTTC CASSRGGQGEDYEQYF
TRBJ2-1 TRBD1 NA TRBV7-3 TGTGCCAGCAGCTTGGGACAGGGGATGTTCGATGAGCAGTTCTTC CASSLGQGMFDEQFF
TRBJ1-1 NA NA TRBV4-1 TGCGCCAGCAGCCAGGATACAGGGTCGGACACTGAAGCTTTCTTT CASSQDTGSDTEAFF
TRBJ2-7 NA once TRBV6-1 TGTGCCAGCAGTGAAGCCGGGACCTCCCGGGGGGAGCAGTACTTC CASSEAGTSRGEQYF
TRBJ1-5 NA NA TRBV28 TGTGCCAGCAGTTTCTTATCGCGGCCCCAGCATTTT CASSFLSRPQHF
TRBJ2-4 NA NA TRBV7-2 TGTGCCAGCAGCTTATTGGGCCTTGCCGCCAAAAACATTCAGTACTTC CASSLLGLAAKNIQYF